The present TCR beta chain was sequenced within a study of blood T cell repertoires in COVID-19 (dated by TCRdb to 2019 to 2021). The study in broad terms: Samples covering the acute and convalescent phases of COVID-19 were provided by collaborators in the United States, Italy and Spain. The prospective study material was composed of cDNA or gDNA derived from T cells, B-cell-depleted T cells, or PBMCs. Deeply sampled blood TCRbeta repertoires from subjects exposed to, actively infected with, or recovered from COVID-19 were included in the dataset. The repertoires were made available in a free public database intended to serve as a resource for research on the immune response to SARS-CoV-2. Samples were obtained from the ongoing ImmuneRACE study (first 160 participants) and from 1,000 to 1,500 subjects provided by 6 global collaborators. A de-identified subject ID, COVID-19 status, age in years and sex were almost always included in the sample metadata. Where HLA class I and class II types were available, the types were taken from metadata supplied by the sample provider, not from assay-based typing. Study-wide findings and limitations: Clinical and demographic metadata were provided uncurated, with the amount varying by source and participant.

Turning to this clone: It has no known antigen specificity. There are no base qualities to consult, and no much larger clone falls within one base.

From its cysteine to its phenylalanine, the CDR3 spans 15 amino acids. Only the CDR3 DNA is retained, 45 bases long and in frame from the first base. V gives up 3 bases and J gives up 4 bases, and the segment between their germline ends measures 15 bases. Based on the germline V gene (reference sequence), the CDR1 and CDR2 sequences are LNHDA and SQIVND. Whole blood was collected in K2EDTA tubes by collaborating institutions according to the institutions' own protocols. Collaborator samples were shipped for TCRbeta analysis as frozen whole blood, isolated PBMCs, or DNA extracted from either sample type. TCRbeta CDR3 regions were amplified from genomic DNA using the immunoSEQ Assay, a bias-controlled multiplex PCR. Turning to the authors' computational methods: Within the assay, amplification of reference gene primers was used to estimate how many nucleated cells each sample contained. To quantify the absolute abundance of each unique TCRbeta CDR3 rearrangement, sequence reads were collapsed and filtered. Productive Simpson clonality was computed per sample as the square root of Simpson's diversity index over productive rearrangements. TCRdb's version of the immuneACCESS table is confined to in-frame rearrangements and falls short of the full clone set. An unresolved V gene accounts for under half of the shortfall where checked; the remainder is of unknown origin. V, J and clone size were drawn from that table, and D and trimming were deduced from the DNA. The sample table shows over 600,000 clones, and 70% to 90% are seen once. About 0.26% of the sample is in the top ten clones.

The specimen sequenced was peripheral blood. This receptor was taken from a woman between 18 and 29 years old with acute or convalescent COVID-19. The rearrangement joined TRBV19 to TRBJ1-1; confidence is insufficient to name the D gene. The nucleotide sequence reads as follows: TGTGCCAGTAGTATCGGTGGCGGCCATGGCACTGAAGCTTTCTTT. The encoded protein is CASSIGGGHGTEAFF.